This TCR beta chain came from a study of shared clonotypes between healthy human individuals. Study results and limitations: The study generally estimated greater richness for naive than memory subsets.

In the case of this clone: What it binds is unknown.

CDR1 MDHEN and CDR2 SYDVKM come from the germline V gene. The germline V and J ends were trimmed by 5 bases and 7 bases, with 14 bases remaining between them. The CDR3 runs to 14 residues. Profiled with immunoSEQ multiplex PCR; TCRdb holds only in-frame clones, not every one. This repertoire shows about 1.5 million clones, roughly 97% found once; its top ten account for 1% to 1.5%. The origin of this receptor is a man younger than 40 in good health. The chain joins TRBV28 to TRBJ1-4; D gene uncertain. The sequenced material came from naive CD4+ T cells sorted from blood. Subset given: CD45RA+ positively selected. CDR3 protein: CASSEGRVGEKLFF. As DNA, the CDR3 is TGTGCCAGCAGTGAGGGCCGAGTGGGTGAAAAACTGTTTTTT.